The T cell receptor beta chain under discussion was sequenced for a study of shared clonotypes between healthy human individuals. Unsorted samples, those not sorted, used roughly 99 million PBMCs for genomic DNA. At deep level, the assay was performed. Using immunoSEQ multiplex PCR, the repertoire was profiled, and TCRdb retains in-frame clones only, with some absent. The sample lists fewer than 550,000 clones; nearly 80% were seen once. What was sequenced was PBMCs. The clonotype comes from a woman aged 40 to 49 in good health. Some clones in this sample may be carry-over from other donors' samples.

CDR3 coding DNA: TGTGCCAGCAGCTTAGGAAGCGGGACGAACACTGAAGCTTTCTTT. It translates to CASSLGSGTNTEAFF. V usage is TRBV7-6 and J usage is TRBJ1-1, with D tentatively TRBD1 (5 bases). CDR1 and CDR2 from the germline V gene are SGHVS and FNYEAQ. The CDR3 has 15 residues. The germline V and J ends were trimmed by 1 base and 1 base, with 10 bases remaining between them.